This T cell receptor (beta chain) was obtained from a study of blood T cell repertoires in COVID-19. Study as a whole: Some COVID-19 samples were acute and others convalescent; all came from the United States, Italy and Spain.

Original analysis: By means of reference gene primer amplification, nucleated cell counts were estimated. The assay was immunoSEQ multiplex PCR, and TCRdb's table has in-frame clones only and misses some. V and J calls and clone size are given by that table; D and trimming were obtained from the DNA. The sample lists more than 140,000 clones, 80% to 90% occurring once. Germline V lookup: CDR1 SGHKS, CDR2 YYEKEE (reference sequence). The V segment lost 3 bases and the J segment 5 bases; nucleotides outside the gene matches: 4. The CDR3 has 13 amino acids. This clonotype was obtained from a woman aged 45-65 years in a cohort sampled during active or convalescent COVID-19. V gene TRBV5-5 combines with J gene TRBJ1-1, with 7 bases aligning to TRBD1. Sequencing was done on a sample of peripheral blood. The CDR3 DNA reads as TGTGCCAGCAGCTCCCACAGGGGTACTGAAGCTTTCTTT. This encodes CASSSHRGTEAFF.